Presented here are 17 T cell receptor beta chains from one specimen sequenced in a study of blood T cell repertoires in COVID-19. Produced via immunoSEQ multiplex PCR; TCRdb's table is partial and in-frame only. The sample contains about 410,000 clones, around 91% of which appear only once. Sequencing was performed on peripheral blood. The source of these receptors is a woman aged 40 to 50 with COVID-19, enrolled during active disease.

The chain couples TRBV14 to TRBJ1-1, with D unclear. Per the germline V gene, CDR1 is SGHDN and CDR2 is FVKESK. Between the trimmed V and J ends, which lost 5 bases and 1 base, there was a span of 14 bases. The CDR3 is 15 residues long. The CDR3 DNA follows: TGTGCCAGCAGCAAACGCGGGCAGCCGAACACTGAAGCTTTCTTT. Amino acids: CASSKRGQPNTEAFF.

The chain has TRBV19 and TRBJ2-1; D gene ambiguous. V dropped 2 bases and J dropped 12 bases, with 11 bases sitting between them. The CDR3 is made up of 12 amino acids. CDR1 and CDR2 from the germline V gene are LNHDA and SQIVND (reference sequence). The CDR3 DNA is TGTGCCAGTAGTATACAGGCCAGCCCGCAGTTCTTC. It is translated as CASSIQASPQFF.

This clone has only one observation. The chain is built from TRBV30 and TRBJ1-2; TRBD1 is a possible D gene (5 bases). The CDR3 is 13 residues long. Germline V gives CDR1 GTSNPN, CDR2 SVGIG (reference sequence). V was cut by 1 base and J by 2 bases, with 8 bases left in between. As DNA, the CDR3 is TGTGCCTGGAGTGCGCAGGGCAACTATGGCTACACCTTC. Amino acids: CAWSAQGNYGYTF.

V gene TRBV10-3 combines with J gene TRBJ2-5, with TRBD2 matching 9 bases. The V gene end was trimmed by 0 bases and the J gene end by 1 base; junction bases not matched to a gene: 3. CDR3 length equals 16 residues. Germline V gene data show CDR1 as ENHRY and CDR2 as SYGVKD. The CDR3 region has the DNA TGTGCCATCAGTGAGTCCCTAGCGGGAACCCAAGAGACCCAGTACTTC. Translation: CAISESLAGTQETQYF.

The rearrangement uses TRBV7-2 and TRBJ2-1, with 7 positions matching TRBD1. Germline V gene lookup returns CDR1 SGHTA and CDR2 FQGNSA. Unmatched junction bases numbered 4, after V lost 1 base and J lost 10 bases. The CDR3 sequence is 13 residues long. The CDR3 loop reads CASSLGQGIEQFF. The CDR3 bases are TGTGCCAGCAGCTTAGGACAGGGAATAGAGCAGTTCTTC.

This chain uses TRBV3-1 (or the pseudogene TRBV3-2) with TRBJ2-6, with a weak D call TRBD1 (6 bases). The V end was cut by 3 bases, the J end by 0 bases, with 12 bases between. This CDR3 contains 17 residues. Germline assignment: CDR1 LGHDT and CDR2 YNNKEL (reference sequence). The CDR3 nucleotides are TGTGCCAGCAGCCATAACAGGGAAAGCTCTGGGGCCAACGTCCTGACTTTC. Translating gives CASSHNRESSGANVLTF.

This clone was recorded only once. The rearrangement links TRBV3-1 (or the pseudogene TRBV3-2) to TRBJ1-1, with no clear D. V was pared by 7 bases and J by 6 bases, with 24 bases between. The CDR3 runs 16 residues. Germline CDR1 and CDR2: LGHDT and YNNKEL (reference sequence). Here the CDR3 DNA reads TGTGCCAGCACCAGGTCGGGGTTCGGAGTGGTCTCTGAAGCTTTCTTT. As protein: CASTRSGFGVVSEAFF.

V and J are TRBV28 and TRBJ1-1; D is perhaps TRBD1 (5 bases). Germline CDR1 is MDHEN and CDR2 is SYDVKM. The CDR3 runs to 14 residues. V was cut by 2 bases and J by 3 bases, with 10 bases left in between. The chain's CDR3 is CASSLRTTYTEAFF. CDR3 DNA: TGTGCCAGCAGTTTAAGGACAACCTACACTGAAGCTTTCTTT.

The chain employs TRBV27 and TRBJ2-7; D is perhaps TRBD1 (6 bases). The CDR3 loop spans 16 amino acids. Germline CDR1 MNHEY, CDR2 SMNVEV (reference sequence). Trimming removed 1 base from V and 0 bases from J, with 13 bases in between. The CDR3 DNA reads as TGTGCCAGCAGTTTATGGGGGCCACTATTCTCCTACGAGCAGTACTTC. Encoded protein: CASSLWGPLFSYEQYF.

V and J are TRBV5-1 and TRBJ1-1; the D gene is possibly TRBD1 (5 bases). The ends were cut back, 4 bases at V and 1 base at J, with 14 bases in the middle. Germline CDR1 and CDR2: SGHRS and YFSETQ. The CDR3 has 15 amino acids. In nucleotides, the CDR3 is TGCGCCAGCAGCCTCCGCGCAGGGCCGAACACTGAAGCTTTCTTT. Translating gives CASSLRAGPNTEAFF.

The V and J genes are TRBV24-1 and TRBJ2-1; D is possibly TRBD2 (6 bases). Trimming left V 3 bases short and J 5 bases short, with 13 bases between. Germline V gene lookup returns CDR1 KGHDR and CDR2 SFDVKD. The CDR3 loop spans 15 amino acids. CDR3 coding DNA: TGTGCCACCAGTGATCCCCGGGACTTCGACAATGAGCAGTTCTTC. Translation gives CATSDPRDFDNEQFF.

As DNA, the CDR3 is TGTGCCAGCAGCTTTTATAGGGGCACTGAAGCTTTCTTT. It is translated as CASSFYRGTEAFF. This chain connects TRBV27 to TRBJ1-1, with TRBD1 as a possible D gene (5 bases). V was trimmed by 6 bases and J by 4 bases, leaving 12 bases between them. The CDR3 extends over 13 amino acids. The germline CDR1 and CDR2 sequences are MNHEY and SMNVEV (reference sequence).

V is TRBV5-1 and J is TRBJ1-5; 7 nucleotides agree with TRBD1. Trimming took 1 base from V and 0 from J; bases not matched to a gene: 7. This CDR3 comprises 17 residues. Germline lookup yields CDR1 SGHRS and CDR2 YFSETQ. The CDR3 coding sequence is TGCGCCAGCAGCTTGTGGCCGGGGACAGATAGCAATCAGCCCCAGCATTTT. As protein: CASSLWPGTDSNQPQHF.

The chain has TRBV30 and TRBJ1-5, with a weak D call TRBD1 (5 bases). CDR3 length: 16 residues. Deletions cut 0 bases from V and 1 base from J, with 13 bases between. Germline V CDR1 and CDR2: GTSNPN, SVGIG (reference sequence). CDR3 sequence (DNA): TGTGCCTGGAGTGTATCCGGGGGAAGGAGCAATCAGCCCCAGCATTTT. The encoded protein is CAWSVSGGRSNQPQHF.

This chain uses TRBV28 with TRBJ2-3; D uncertain. The CDR3 consists of 15 residues. V was trimmed by 1 base and J by 0 bases, leaving 8 bases between them. Germline V lookup: CDR1 MDHEN, CDR2 SYDVKM. In DNA form, the CDR3 reads TGTGCCAGCAGTTTATATGGGCCTAGCACAGATACGCAGTATTTT. Translating gives CASSLYGPSTDTQYF.

V is TRBV7-2 and J is TRBJ1-1; D unclear. CDR1 and CDR2 (germline): SGHTA, FQGNSA. The CDR3 length is 14 residues. V dropped 3 bases and J dropped 1 base, with 9 bases sitting between them. This CDR3 is CASSFVSRNTEAFF. CDR3 nucleotides: TGTGCCAGCAGCTTCGTGTCGAGGAACACTGAAGCTTTCTTT.

This clone has a single count. Other DNA sequences in the sample encode the same CDR3. The V and J genes are TRBV7-9 and TRBJ1-5; D unresolved. Trimming took 5 bases from V and 5 from J, leaving 10 bases between them. This CDR3 region has 13 residues. Per germline, CDR1 SEHNR and CDR2 FQNEAQ (reference sequence). The DNA for the CDR3 is TGTGCCAGCAGCCCGGGTCAATATCAGCCCCAGCATTTT. Translating it yields CASSPGQYQPQHF.